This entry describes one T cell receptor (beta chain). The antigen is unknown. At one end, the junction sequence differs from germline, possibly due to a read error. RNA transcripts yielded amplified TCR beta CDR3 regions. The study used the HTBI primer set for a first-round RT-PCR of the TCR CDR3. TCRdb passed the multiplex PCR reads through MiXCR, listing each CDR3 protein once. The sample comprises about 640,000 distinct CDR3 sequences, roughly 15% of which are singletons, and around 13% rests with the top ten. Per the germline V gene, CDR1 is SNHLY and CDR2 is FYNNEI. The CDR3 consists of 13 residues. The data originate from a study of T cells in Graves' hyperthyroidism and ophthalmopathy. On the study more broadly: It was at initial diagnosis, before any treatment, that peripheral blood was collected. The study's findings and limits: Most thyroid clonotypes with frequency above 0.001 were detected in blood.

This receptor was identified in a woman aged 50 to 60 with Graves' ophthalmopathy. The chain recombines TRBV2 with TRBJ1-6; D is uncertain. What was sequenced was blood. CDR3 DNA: TGTGCCAGCAGTCAAGCCGGACCACCACCCCTCCACTTT. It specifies CASSQAGPPPLHF.